Described below is a single T cell receptor beta chain sequence and its context. No antigen is known for it. This sample stems from a study of vaccination effects on CD4 cells after COVID-19. Investigators separated out CD4+ T cells once about eleven days of culture had passed. Study-level points and caveats: Among infection- and vaccine-induced clones, marked clonal contraction occurred late after vaccination.

Germline loops: CDR1 ENHRY, CDR2 SYGVKD. This CDR3 is 13 amino acids long. Trimming shortened V by 3 bases and J by 7 bases, and 12 bases separated the two germline ends. This table comes from immunoSEQ multiplex PCR, and its TCRdb copy is limited to in-frame clones, with some not included. The sample holds about 45,000 clones; roughly four fifths are singletons and the top ten take roughly 8.7%. The material sequenced was CD4+ T cells from PBMCs cultured without peptide, taken before COVID-19 vaccination. The V gene is TRBV10-3, the J gene TRBJ1-1, with D possibly matching TRBD1 (6 bases). The origin of this receptor is a human donor who had a prior SARS-CoV-2 infection. CDR3 bases: TGTGCCATCAGTGACTGGGGGGCTGGTGAAGCTTTCTTT. This sequence encodes CAISDWGAGEAFF.